One and the same sample provided the 8 T cell receptor beta chains below, sequenced in a study of cytomegalovirus exposure and HLA in healthy donors. 13 Jbeta primers and 60 Vbeta primers were used for the PCR. The table came from immunoSEQ multiplex PCR; TCRdb's copy has only in-frame clones and leaves some out. The sample has 75,000 to 95,000 clones; roughly three fifths are singletons. Sequencing used PBMCs. Every receptor here comes from a woman aged 25 to 39 in good health and CMV-seronegative.

This rearrangement joins TRBV5-6 to TRBJ1-2; TRBD1 agrees at 8 bases. This CDR3 region has 16 residues. V lost 0 bases and J lost 0; bases outside the gene matches: 4. Looked up from germline, CDR1 is SGHDT and CDR2 is YYEEEE. The CDR3 DNA is TGTGCCAGCAGCTTGGGGCAGGGGGCGGCTAACTATGGCTACACCTTC. Its protein is CASSLGQGAANYGYTF. Using reference TRBV5-6 and TRBJ1-2 for the parts outside the CDR3, the full variable domain is DAGVTQSPTHLIKTRGQQVTLRCSPKSGHDTVSWYQQALGQGPQFIFQYYEEEERQRGNFPDRFSGHQFPNYSSELNVNALLLGDSALYLCASSLGQGAANYGYTFGSGTRLTVV.

The rearrangement joins TRBV6-6 to TRBJ1-4; D perhaps matches TRBD1 (5 bases). Germline CDR1 is MNHNY and CDR2 is SVGAGI (reference sequence). There are 16 residues in the CDR3. Trimming cost V 2 bases and J 2 bases, with 12 bases left between them. Here the CDR3 reads CASSYEPRATNEKLFF. CDR3 bases: TGTGCCAGCAGTTACGAACCCAGGGCGACTAATGAAAAACTGTTTTTT.

The chain couples TRBV7-6 to TRBJ2-5; no clear D gene. In germline, CDR1 is SGHVS, CDR2 FNYEAQ. Trimming left V 0 bases short and J 5 bases short, with 7 bases between. This CDR3 spans 13 amino acids. This CDR3 is CASSLAPRETQYF. The CDR3 bases are TGTGCCAGCAGCTTAGCCCCCCGGGAGACCCAGTACTTC.

This chain joins TRBV27 and TRBJ2-7; D is ambiguous. Between the trimmed V and J ends, which lost 7 bases and 0 bases, there was a span of 13 bases. The germline V gene encodes CDR1 MNHEY and CDR2 SMNVEV (reference sequence). The CDR3 spans 14 residues. CDR3 loop: CASKFWSFSYEQYF. The DNA of the CDR3 is TGTGCCAGCAAATTTTGGAGCTTCTCCTACGAGCAGTACTTC.

V and J are TRBV6-5 and TRBJ1-1; D is unresolved. Germline V gives CDR1 MNHEY, CDR2 SVGAGI. The length of the CDR3 is 14 residues. V lost 5 bases to trimming and J lost 2 bases, with 12 bases between them. The chain's CDR3 is CASSKLQANTEAFF. CDR3 bases: TGTGCCAGCAGTAAGCTTCAGGCTAACACTGAAGCTTTCTTT.

This chain uses TRBV30 with TRBJ1-2; perhaps TRBD1 as D (5 bases). The CDR3 consists of 14 residues. Germline assignment: CDR1 GTSNPN and CDR2 SVGIG (reference sequence). Trimming took 2 bases from V and 0 from J, leaving 10 bases between them. This CDR3 reads CAWSRDSANYGYTF. CDR3 nucleotide sequence: TGTGCCTGGAGTCGAGACAGTGCTAACTATGGCTACACCTTC. The variable domain in full, with the rest retrieved from reference TRBV30 and TRBJ1-2, is SQTIHQWPATLVQPVGSPLSLECTVEGTSNPNLYWYRQAAGRGLQLLFYSVGIGQISSEVPQNLSASRPQDRQFILSSKKLLLSDSGFYLCAWSRDSANYGYTFGSGTRLTVV.

This clone was seen more than once but under ten times. The chain is built from TRBV5-1 and TRBJ2-1, with D perhaps TRBD2 (5 bases). V was cut by 5 bases and J by 7 bases, with 19 bases left in between. This CDR3 contains 15 residues. The germline CDR1 and CDR2 sequences are SGHRS and YFSETQ. The CDR3, as DNA: TGCGCCAGCAGGCCCCGGACTCTCCAAGAGAATGAGCAGTTCTTC. The encoded protein is CASRPRTLQENEQFF.

J is TRBJ2-3 and V is TRBV27; TRBD2 matches at 10 bases. The junction had 17 bases not matched to a gene; V was cut back by 5 bases and J by 3 bases. The CDR3 is made up of 19 amino acids. Germline-derived CDR1 and CDR2 are MNHEY and SMNVEV (reference sequence). The CDR3 sequence: CASSHQQPLAGGGTDTQYF. CDR3 coding DNA: TGTGCCAGCAGTCACCAGCAACCCTTAGCGGGGGGAGGAACAGATACGCAGTATTTT.